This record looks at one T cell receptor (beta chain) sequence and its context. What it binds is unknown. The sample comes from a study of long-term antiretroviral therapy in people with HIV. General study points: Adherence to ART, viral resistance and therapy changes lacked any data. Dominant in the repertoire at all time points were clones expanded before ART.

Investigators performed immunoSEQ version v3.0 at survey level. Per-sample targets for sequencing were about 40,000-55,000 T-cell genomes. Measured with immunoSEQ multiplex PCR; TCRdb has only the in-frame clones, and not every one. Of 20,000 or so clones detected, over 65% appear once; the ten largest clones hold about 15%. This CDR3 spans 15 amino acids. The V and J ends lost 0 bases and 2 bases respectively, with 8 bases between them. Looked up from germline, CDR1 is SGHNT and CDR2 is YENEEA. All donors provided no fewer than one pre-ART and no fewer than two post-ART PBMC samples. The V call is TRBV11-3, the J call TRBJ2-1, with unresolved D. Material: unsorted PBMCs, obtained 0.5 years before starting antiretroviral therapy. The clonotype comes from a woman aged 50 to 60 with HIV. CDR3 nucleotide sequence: TGTGCCAGCAGCTTAGACCGCAGTACCTACAATGAGCAGTTCTTC. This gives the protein CASSLDRSTYNEQFF.